This T cell receptor beta chain stems from a study of Graves' ophthalmopathy and Graves' hyperthyroidism. The sequenced template was RNA, covering the TCR beta CDR3 region. HTBI primers served in a first-round RT-PCR, which a second-round multiplex PCR followed. TCRdb re-derived calls from the multiplex PCR reads in MiXCR, one entry per CDR3 protein. The sample contains over 200,000 distinct CDR3 sequences, roughly 29% of which appear only once. Ten or more counts support this clonotype. The sequencing sample was made of peripheral blood. The receptor was isolated from a man aged 50-59 years with Graves' ophthalmopathy.

The CDR3 DNA sequence: TGTGCCAGCAGTGCCAGGGGACCCCCCGACTACGAGCAGTACTTC. It yields the protein CASSARGPPDYEQYF. The V and J genes are TRBV2 and TRBJ2-7; TRBD1 might be the D (6 bases). The CDR3 runs to 15 residues. Trimming left V 4 bases short and J 3 bases short, with 16 bases between. CDR1 is SNHLY, CDR2 FYNNEI, per germline.